The 5 T cell receptor beta chains listed next were all sequenced from one sample in a study of T cells in narcolepsy (dated by TCRdb to the late 2010s). Library prep was done by the immunoSEQ multiplex PCR assay. TCRdb stores this immuneACCESS table with in-frame sequences only. Part of the clones is absent; in the studies checked, under half of the shortfall reflects unresolved V genes, and no reason is known for the rest. This sample lists 20,000 to 30,000 clones; 85% to 90% were detected once. The top ten hold approximately 1.3% of the sample. The sequenced material came from CD45RA- memory CD4+ T cells from PBMCs. Taken with the paper, the label for cell subset or site translates to: memory T cells sorted ex vivo from peripheral blood. These receptors all stem from a human donor with narcolepsy.

This clone has only one observation. The rearrangement uses TRBV11-2 and TRBJ2-5; 15 positions match TRBD2. The V gene's germline CDR1 is SGHAT and CDR2 FQNNGV. The V and J ends lost 4 bases and 5 bases, in that order; junction bases with no gene match: 8. The CDR3 is made up of 17 amino acids. CDR3 amino acids: CASSSGTSGGRGETQYF. For the CDR3, the DNA is TGTGCCAGCAGCTCTGGGACTAGCGGGGGGCGGGGGGAGACCCAGTACTTC.

This clone was seen just once. The rearrangement links TRBV14 to TRBJ2-7; TRBD2 is a possible D gene (6 bases). This CDR3 spans 17 amino acids. Germline-derived CDR1 and CDR2 are SGHDN and FVKESK. The V and J ends lost 1 base and 6 bases respectively, with 22 bases between them. The CDR3 DNA is TGTGCCAGCAGCCAAGCCCGACGGGCGCGGGAAGCCTGCGAGCAGTACTTC. This translates into CASSQARRAREACEQYF. The full variable domain, rest sourced from reference TRBV14 and TRBJ2-7, is EAGVTQFPSHSVIEKGQTVTLRCDPISGHDNLYWYRRVMGKEIKFLLHFVKESKQDESGMPNNRFLAERTGGTYSTLKVQPAELEDSGVYFCASSQARRAREACEQYFGPGTRLTVT.

The V and J genes are TRBV18 and TRBJ1-5; D is unclear. The CDR3 has 13 residues. The germline V gene encodes CDR1 KGHSH and CDR2 LQKENI. The V gene lost 3 bases and the J gene lost 6 bases, with 9 bases spanning the gap. In nucleotides, the CDR3 is TGTGCCAGCTCACCGAGTCTCGGTCAGCCCCAGCATTTT. Protein: CASSPSLGQPQHF.

The rearrangement links TRBV19 to TRBJ2-3; D may be TRBD2 (6 bases). The CDR3 consists of 15 residues. The germline V gene has CDR1 LNHDA and CDR2 SQIVND (reference sequence). The CDR3 protein is CASGAGSRSTDTQYF. The DNA for the CDR3 is TGTGCTTCCGGAGCCGGGAGTAGGAGCACAGATACGCAGTATTTT. Combining the CDR3 with reference TRBV19 and TRBJ2-3 gives the whole variable domain DGGITQSPKYLFRKEGQNVTLSCEQNLNHDAMYWYRQDPGQGLRLIYYSQIVNDFQKGDIAEGYSVSREKKESFPLTVTSAQKNPTAFYLCASGAGSRSTDTQYFGPGTRLTVL.

The CDR3 spells CAISSPSSVSYEQYF. In nucleotides, the CDR3 is TGTGCCATCAGTTCCCCTTCGTCAGTTTCCTACGAGCAGTACTTC. The rearrangement links TRBV10-3 to TRBJ2-7; no clear D gene. Trimming removed 5 bases from V and 1 base from J, with 15 bases in between. Germline V gives CDR1 ENHRY, CDR2 SYGVKD. The CDR3 spans 15 residues.